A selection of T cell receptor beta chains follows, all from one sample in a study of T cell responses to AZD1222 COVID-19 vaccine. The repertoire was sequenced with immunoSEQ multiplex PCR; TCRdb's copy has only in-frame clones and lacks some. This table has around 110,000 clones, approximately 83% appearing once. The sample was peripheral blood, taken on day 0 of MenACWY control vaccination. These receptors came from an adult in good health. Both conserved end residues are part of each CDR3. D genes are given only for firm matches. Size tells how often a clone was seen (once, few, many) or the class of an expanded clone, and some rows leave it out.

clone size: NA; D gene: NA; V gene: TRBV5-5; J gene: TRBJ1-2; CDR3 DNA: TGTGCCAGCAGCTTGATGGATAACTATGGCTACACCTTC; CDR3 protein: CASSLMDNYGYTF
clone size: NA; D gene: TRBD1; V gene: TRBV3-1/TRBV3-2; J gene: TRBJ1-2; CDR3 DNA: TGTGCCAGCAGCCGATGGGACAGGGGGCTATATGGCTACACCTTC; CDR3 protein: CASSRWDRGLYGYTF
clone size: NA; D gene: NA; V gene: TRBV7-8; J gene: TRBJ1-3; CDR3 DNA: TGTGCCAGCACCTCCAGGGACCGAAACACCATATATTTT; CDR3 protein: CASTSRDRNTIYF
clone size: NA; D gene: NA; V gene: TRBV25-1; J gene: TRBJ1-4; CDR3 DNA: TGTGCCAGCAGTGAAAACAGAGTTAATGAAAAACTGTTTTTT; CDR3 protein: CASSENRVNEKLFF
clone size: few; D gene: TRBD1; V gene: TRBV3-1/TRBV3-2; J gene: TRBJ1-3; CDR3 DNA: TGTGCCAGCAGCTCAACAGGGACAGTGGGAAACACCATATATTTT; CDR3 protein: CASSSTGTVGNTIYF
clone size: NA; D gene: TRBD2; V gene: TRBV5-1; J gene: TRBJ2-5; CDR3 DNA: TGCGCCAGCAGCTTACTAGCGGGGGAAGAGACCCAGTACTTC; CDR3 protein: CASSLLAGEETQYF
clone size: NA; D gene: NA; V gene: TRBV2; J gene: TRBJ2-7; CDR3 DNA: TGTGCCAGCAGTTGGGGGCGAGAATACGAGCAGTACTTC; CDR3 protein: CASSWGREYEQYF
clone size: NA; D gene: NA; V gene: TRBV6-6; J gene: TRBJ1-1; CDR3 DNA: TGTGCCAGCAGTTACTCTTACTCCCCCGGTGGCACTGAAGCTTTCTTT; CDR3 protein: CASSYSYSPGGTEAFF
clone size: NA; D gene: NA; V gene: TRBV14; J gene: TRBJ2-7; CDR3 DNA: TGTGCCAGCAGCCAAGCGTACGAGCAGTACTTC; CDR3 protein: CASSQAYEQYF
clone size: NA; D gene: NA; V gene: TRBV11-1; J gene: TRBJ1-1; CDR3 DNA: TGTGCCAGCAGCTTGAGACCTAGAACTGAAGCTTTCTTT; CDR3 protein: CASSLRPRTEAFF
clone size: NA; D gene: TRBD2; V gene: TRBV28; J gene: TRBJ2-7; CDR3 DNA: TGTGCCAGCAGGGGCGGGGGGACCTCCTACGAGCAGTACTTC; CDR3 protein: CASRGGGTSYEQYF
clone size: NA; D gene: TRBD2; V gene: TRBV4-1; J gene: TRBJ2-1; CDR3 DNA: TGCGCCAGCAGCCAAGTATCGGTTGGCGGGGGGGCCATCAATGAGCAGTTCTTC; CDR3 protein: CASSQVSVGGGAINEQFF
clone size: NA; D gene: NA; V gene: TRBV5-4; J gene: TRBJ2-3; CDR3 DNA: TGTGCCAGCAGCGCGCAGGTGGGCACAGATACGCAGTATTTT; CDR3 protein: CASSAQVGTDTQYF
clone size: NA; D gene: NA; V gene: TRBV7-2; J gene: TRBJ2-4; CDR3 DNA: TGTGCCAGCAGCTTCAACTATCAGAGATCGAACATTCAGTACTTC; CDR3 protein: CASSFNYQRSNIQYF
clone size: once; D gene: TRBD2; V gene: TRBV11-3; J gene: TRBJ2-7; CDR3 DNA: TGTGCCAGCAGCCAGACTAGCGGGGGGGCCTACGAGCAGTACTTC; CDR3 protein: CASSQTSGGAYEQYF
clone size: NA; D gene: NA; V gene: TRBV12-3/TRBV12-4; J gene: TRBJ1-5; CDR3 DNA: TGTGCCAGCAGTTTAACCAGAAATCAGCCCCAGCATTTT; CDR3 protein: CASSLTRNQPQHF
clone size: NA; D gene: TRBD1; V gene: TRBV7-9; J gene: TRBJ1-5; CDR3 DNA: TGTGCCAGCTCCGGGGACAGGTATAGCAATCAGCCCCAGCATTTT; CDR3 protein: CASSGDRYSNQPQHF
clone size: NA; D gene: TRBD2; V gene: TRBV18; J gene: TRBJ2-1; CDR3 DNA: TGTGCCAGCTCTCCTGATCAGGGACTAGCGGGGGGCAGCTCCTACAATGAGCAGTTCTTC; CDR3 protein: CASSPDQGLAGGSSYNEQFF
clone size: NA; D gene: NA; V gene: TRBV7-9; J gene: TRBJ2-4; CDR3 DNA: TGTGCCAGCAGCCTCCGGCCCGGACAGTCAGGGGCCAAAAACATTCAGTACTTC; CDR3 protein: CASSLRPGQSGAKNIQYF
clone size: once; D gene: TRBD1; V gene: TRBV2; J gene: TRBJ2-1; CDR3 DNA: TGTGCCAGCGTCGAATGGTGGACAGGCCAGAGCTCCTACAATGAGCAGTTCTTC; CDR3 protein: CASVEWWTGQSSYNEQFF
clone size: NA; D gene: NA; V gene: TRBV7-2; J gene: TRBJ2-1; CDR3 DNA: TGTGCCAGCAGCCAACTTGCTGGGAGGGGGCGTAACAATGAGCAGTTCTTC; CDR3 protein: CASSQLAGRGRNNEQFF
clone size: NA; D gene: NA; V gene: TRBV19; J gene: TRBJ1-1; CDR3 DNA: TGTGCCAGTAGTATGGAGGGAATGGGAGCTTTCTTT; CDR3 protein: CASSMEGMGAFF
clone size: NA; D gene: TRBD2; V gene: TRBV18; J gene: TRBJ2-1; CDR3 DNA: TGTGCCAGCTCACCCCGGCCCCGGACTAGCGGGGTAGGGACCTACAATGAGCAGTTCTTC; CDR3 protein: CASSPRPRTSGVGTYNEQFF
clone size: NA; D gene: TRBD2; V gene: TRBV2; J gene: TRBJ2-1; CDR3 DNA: TGTGCCAGCAGCGGGACTAGCGGGGGGGCCAATGAGCAGTTCTTC; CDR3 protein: CASSGTSGGANEQFF
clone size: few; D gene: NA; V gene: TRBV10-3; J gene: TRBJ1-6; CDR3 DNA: TGTGCCATCAGCGAGGCATCCTGGAGCTCACCCCTCCACTTT; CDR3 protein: CAISEASWSSPLHF
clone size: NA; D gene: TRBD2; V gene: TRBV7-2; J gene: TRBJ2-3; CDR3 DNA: TGTGCCAGCAGCCCCGGGACTAGCGGAGATACGCAGTATTTT; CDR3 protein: CASSPGTSGDTQYF
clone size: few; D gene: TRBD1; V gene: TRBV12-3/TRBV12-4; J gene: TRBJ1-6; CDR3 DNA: TGTGCCAGCAGAGGGACAGTTAATTCACCCCTCCACTTT; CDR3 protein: CASRGTVNSPLHF
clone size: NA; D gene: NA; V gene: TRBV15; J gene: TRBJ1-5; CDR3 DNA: TGTGCCACCAGCAGAGGGATCGAGAGGAGTAGCAATCAGCCCCAGCATTTT; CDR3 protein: CATSRGIERSSNQPQHF
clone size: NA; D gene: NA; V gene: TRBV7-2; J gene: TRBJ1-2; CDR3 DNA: TGTGCCAGCAGCTTAGAGAGGCACTATGGCTACACCTTC; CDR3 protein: CASSLERHYGYTF
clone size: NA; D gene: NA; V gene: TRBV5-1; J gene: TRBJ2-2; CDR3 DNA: TGCGCCAGCAGCTTGGTCTTCGAGACGGATCTGGCCGGGGAGCTGTTTTTT; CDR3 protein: CASSLVFETDLAGELFF
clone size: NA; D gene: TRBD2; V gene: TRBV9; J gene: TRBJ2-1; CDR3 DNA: TGTGCCAGCAGCGTAGGAGGTGACGGGGGGGCCGTCGATGAGCAGTTCTTC; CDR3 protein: CASSVGGDGGAVDEQFF
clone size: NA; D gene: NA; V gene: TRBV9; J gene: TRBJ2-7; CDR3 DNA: TGTGCCAGCAGCGTAGAAGCAGTTAATTCCTACGAGCAGTACTTC; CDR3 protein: CASSVEAVNSYEQYF
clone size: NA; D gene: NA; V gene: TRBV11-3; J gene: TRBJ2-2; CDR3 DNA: TGTGCCAGCAGATCAACCGGGGAGCTGTTTTTT; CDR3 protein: CASRSTGELFF
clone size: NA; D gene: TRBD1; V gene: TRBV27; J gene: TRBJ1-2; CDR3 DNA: TGTGCCAGCAGCACAACCCCGGGACAGGCTATCTCCTATGGCTACACCTTC; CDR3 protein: CASSTTPGQAISYGYTF
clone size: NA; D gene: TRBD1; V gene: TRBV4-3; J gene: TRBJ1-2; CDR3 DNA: TGCGCCAGCAGCCAAGTATCGACAGGGTGGGGCTACACCTTC; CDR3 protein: CASSQVSTGWGYTF
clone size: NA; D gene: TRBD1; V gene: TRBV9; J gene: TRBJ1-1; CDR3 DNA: TGTGCCAGCAGCGTAGCCCCCCAGGGGGGAGGAGCTGAAGCTTTCTTT; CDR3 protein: CASSVAPQGGGAEAFF